These T cell receptor beta chains were read from a single sample in a study of blood T cell repertoires in COVID-19. Using immunoSEQ multiplex PCR, the repertoire was profiled, and TCRdb retains in-frame clones only, with some absent. The sample lists 250,000 to 350,000 clones, 87% seen once, with 2.2% in the top ten. The sample consisted of peripheral blood. Every receptor here comes from a woman aged 50 to 60 who had recovered from COVID-19. Each CDR3 is given with its conserved first and last residue. The order of the fields is J gene, D gene, clone size, V gene, CDR3 DNA, CDR3 protein. D genes are given only for firm matches. A clone size is listed for some rows: how often the clone was seen (once, few, many), or a class if it is expanded.

TRBJ2-7 TRBD2 - TRBV5-1 TGCGCCAGCAGCTTATTCGGGGGGACCTCCTACGAGCAGTACTTC CASSLFGGTSYEQYF
TRBJ2-3 TRBD1 - TRBV28 TGTGCCAGCAGTTTGGGACAGAACACAGATACGCAGTATTTT CASSLGQNTDTQYF
TRBJ2-3 - - TRBV4-3 TGCGCCAGCAGCCAAGATATTGGATTGATAGCCGGAGATACGCAGTATTTT CASSQDIGLIAGDTQYF
TRBJ1-2 - few TRBV24-1 TGTGCCACCAGTGACCAATACTATGGCTACACCTTC CATSDQYYGYTF
TRBJ2-7 TRBD2 - TRBV11-2 TGTGCCAGCAGCCGAGCGGGAGTTGGCCCCCTCGAGCAGTACTTC CASSRAGVGPLEQYF
TRBJ2-3 TRBD2 - TRBV5-8 TGTGCCAGCAGTCCCTTAGCGGGAGGAAAGGGGGATACGCAGTATTTT CASSPLAGGKGDTQYF
TRBJ1-1 TRBD1 - TRBV19 TGTGCCAGTAGTATGACAGGGGGCTACACTGAAGCTTTCTTT CASSMTGGYTEAFF
TRBJ1-4 - - TRBV19 TGTGCCAGTAGTACAGGGACTTCAAATCAAAAACTGTTTTTT CASSTGTSNQKLFF
TRBJ2-2 TRBD2 - TRBV7-2 TGTGCCAGCAGCTCACGGACTAGCGGGAGCAATTGGGCCGGGGAGCTGTTTTTT CASSSRTSGSNWAGELFF
TRBJ2-3 - - TRBV5-1 TGCGCCAGCAGGTCGTCTATTAGCACAGATACGCAGTATTTT CASRSSISTDTQYF
TRBJ2-3 - - TRBV2 TGTGCCAGCAGTCCCATCATCACAGATACGCAGTATTTT CASSPIITDTQYF
TRBJ1-1 - few TRBV7-2 TGTGCCAGCAGCCCCCAAGGGGGGGTCACTGAAGCTTTCTTT CASSPQGGVTEAFF
TRBJ1-4 - - TRBV5-6 TGTGCCAGCAGCCGACAGTCTGGAAAACTGTTTTTT CASSRQSGKLFF
TRBJ1-6 TRBD1 - TRBV27 TGTGCCAGCAGTTTATCAAGACAGGGGGCTTCACCCCTCCACTTT CASSLSRQGASPLHF
TRBJ2-7 - once TRBV7-4 TGTGCCAGCAGCCTAGGCGGAACCTACGAGCAGTACTTC CASSLGGTYEQYF
TRBJ2-5 TRBD1 - TRBV10-1 TGCGCCAGCAATGGGACAGGGGTAGAAGAGACCCAGTACTTC CASNGTGVEETQYF
TRBJ1-1 - - TRBV3-1/TRBV3-2 TGTGCCAGCAGCCAAGATGATCCCCAGGGTTTCTATATGAACACTGAAGCTTTCTTT CASSQDDPQGFYMNTEAFF
TRBJ2-2 TRBD1 - TRBV10-3 TGTGCCATCAGTTCCGGGACAGGCGTCCGGGAGCTGTTTTTT CAISSGTGVRELFF
TRBJ2-1 - - TRBV7-2 TGTGCCAGCAGCGCAACTAGCTATGAGCAGTTCTTC CASSATSYEQFF
TRBJ1-1 - - TRBV5-1 TGCGCCAGCAGTTTGATGGACAGAAACACTGAAGCTTTCTTT CASSLMDRNTEAFF
TRBJ1-1 - - TRBV7-3 TGTGCCAGCAGCTCTCGGTCGGGGAACACTGAAGCTTTCTTT CASSSRSGNTEAFF
TRBJ2-7 TRBD2 - TRBV5-1 TGCGCCAGCAGCGACGGGACTAGCGGTTCCTACGAGCAGTACTTC CASSDGTSGSYEQYF
TRBJ2-7 - - TRBV28 TGTGCCAGCAGTCCCCCCGGGAGCTCCTACGAGCAGTACTTC CASSPPGSSYEQYF
TRBJ1-6 - - TRBV7-2 TGTGCCAGCAGATTGGGCGGGACCCATAATTCACCCCTCCACTTT CASRLGGTHNSPLHF
TRBJ2-7 TRBD2 - TRBV5-1 TGCGCCAGCAGCTTAAGCGGGGGAAGCCACGAGCAGTACTTC CASSLSGGSHEQYF
TRBJ1-1 TRBD1 - TRBV11-2 TGTGCCAGCAGCGCCCGCGGACAGGGGGAGACTGAAGCTTTCTTT CASSARGQGETEAFF